This T cell receptor beta chain was recorded in a study of blood T cell repertoires in COVID-19. Study summary: The United States, Italy and Spain provided the acute and convalescent COVID-19 samples. PBMCs, B-cell-depleted T cells, or T cells were the source of the cDNA or gDNA that made up the material.

This CDR3 is built from 12 residues. The germline gives CDR1 SGHTA, CDR2 FQGNSA. V gave up 2 bases and J gave up 5 bases, with 6 bases separating them. As originally analysed: The authors estimated nucleated cell counts from reference gene primer amplification. Libraries were prepared by immunoSEQ multiplex PCR; TCRdb keeps only in-frame clonotypes and omits some of them. V and J calls and clone size are given by that table; D and trimming were obtained from the DNA. The repertoire holds 250,000 to 350,000 clones, with around 87% as singletons. Sequenced: peripheral blood. The chain employs TRBV7-2 and TRBJ2-5, with D hard to call. This sequence originates from a woman aged 50 to 60 who had recovered from COVID-19. CDR3 in DNA: TGTGCCAGCAGCTTACTTGTGGAGACCCAGTACTTC. This translates into CASSLLVETQYF.